The T cell receptor beta chain described here comes from a study of beta chain features in type 1 diabetes. Study-wide findings and caveats: Patients with type 1 diabetes showed fewer VDJ junction insertions and more deletions.

CD45RO/CCR7/CD25/CD127/CD95/CD27 sorting isolated CD4+ naive, central memory, regulatory and stem cell-like memory cells. Expressed TCRB transcripts were sequenced because the isolated RNA had all been reverse transcribed beforehand. Samples of naive, central memory and regulatory T cells yielded a mean of about 3.5 million reads. Libraries were prepared by immunoSEQ multiplex PCR; TCRdb keeps only in-frame clonotypes and omits some of them. The table records a few hundred thousand clones, approximately 10% of them present only once. This clone was detected only a few times. Its matching antigen is unknown. J lost 3 bases, V lost 4 bases, and 7 bases had no gene match. The germline V gene has CDR1 SEHNR and CDR2 FQNEAQ (reference sequence). CDR3 length equals 15 residues.

The rearrangement uses TRBV7-9 and TRBJ2-3, with 7 bases matching TRBD1. This sequence was found in a woman younger than 45 in good health. Sequencing was carried out using naive CD4+ T cells from blood. DNA for the CDR3: TGTGCCAGCAGCTCCGCGACAGGGATGACAGATACGCAGTATTTT. Protein: CASSSATGMTDTQYF.